Sequencing of this TCR beta chain was carried out in a study of beta chain features in type 1 diabetes. Notes on the study in general: PCR might favor shorter templates, equally in patients and controls. Patients showed naive, central memory and Treg TCRB repertoires that appeared more similar than those of healthy donors. People with Type 1 diabetes carried modestly yet significantly shorter TCRB CDR3s in all four CD4+ subsets.

CDR1 and CDR2 from the germline V gene are ENHRY and SYGVKD. After removal of 8 bases from V and 7 bases from J, the junction contained 13 bases not matched to a gene. The CDR3 is 14 amino acids. The isolated RNA, all of it, was reverse transcribed, so expressed TCRB transcripts were what got sequenced. The repertoire was sequenced with immunoSEQ multiplex PCR; TCRdb's copy has only in-frame clones and lacks some. The repertoire holds hundreds of thousands of clones, more than 12% seen once, with approximately 0.042% in the top ten. Purity of each sorted population was above 98%. Points on this clone: The antigen is unknown.

This clonotype originated in a man aged 18-30 years with type 1 diabetes. The chain combines TRBV10-3 with TRBJ1-2, with 7 bases fitting TRBD1. The sequenced sample consisted of naive CD4+ T cells from blood. The CDR3 protein is CAISLRDSPLGYTF. Written as DNA, the CDR3 is TGTGCCATCTCCCTCCGGGACAGCCCTCTTGGCTACACCTTC.